Below, 12 T cell receptor beta chains from the same sample are listed, as sequenced in a study of cytomegalovirus exposure and HLA in healthy donors. PCR used 60 Vbeta primers and 13 Jbeta primers. Only in-frame clones appear in the TCRdb table, and some are missing; sequencing was by immunoSEQ multiplex PCR. The repertoire holds 160,000 or so clones, 80% seen once, with approximately 8.7% in the top ten. The specimen sequenced was PBMCs. These receptors were taken from a man between 18 and 29 years old in good health and CMV-seropositive.

The chain employs TRBV5-4 and TRBJ2-7; 7 bases are shared with TRBD1. Looked up from germline, CDR1 is SGHNT and CDR2 is YYREEE (reference sequence). The CDR3 sequence is 13 residues long. J was trimmed by 2 bases and V by 4 bases; bases with no gene match: 3. This chain's CDR3 is CASSIGQAYEQYF. In DNA form, the CDR3 reads TGTGCCAGCAGCATCGGACAGGCCTACGAGCAGTACTTC.

The rearrangement joins TRBV11-3 to TRBJ2-1; the D gene is possibly TRBD2 (6 bases). The V gene's germline CDR1 is SGHNT and CDR2 YENEEA. Trimming shortened V by 5 bases and J by 10 bases, and 15 bases separated the two germline ends. The CDR3 runs to 13 residues. This CDR3 reads CASSPLDGREQFF. CDR3 coding DNA: TGTGCCAGCAGCCCCCTGGACGGGAGAGAGCAGTTCTTC.

This chain's CDR3 is CASSVTGISGANVLTF. CDR3 nucleotide sequence: TGCGCCAGCAGCGTCACAGGGATCTCTGGGGCCAACGTCCTGACTTTC. J is TRBJ2-6 and V is TRBV5-1, with D tentatively TRBD1 (6 bases). The CDR3 sequence is 16 residues long. Per germline, CDR1 SGHRS and CDR2 YFSETQ. V was shortened by 4 bases and J by 0 bases, with 11 bases between the two germline ends. Together with reference TRBV5-1 and TRBJ2-6, the CDR3 gives the full variable domain: KAGVTQTPRYLIKTRGQQVTLSCSPISGHRSVSWYQQTPGQGLQFLFEYFSETQRNKGNFPGRFSGRQFSNSRSEMNVSTLELGDSALYLCASSVTGISGANVLTFGAGSRLTVL.

The V gene is TRBV29-1, the J gene TRBJ2-2; 10 bases align to TRBD2. The CDR3 contains 13 residues. The V gene's germline CDR1 is SQVTM and CDR2 ANQGSEA. V lost 4 bases, J lost 7 bases, and 3 bases stayed unmatched. The CDR3 loop reads CSVVRTSGGELFF. CDR3 nucleotides: TGCAGCGTTGTCCGGACTAGCGGCGGGGAGCTGTTTTTT.

This sequence joins TRBV29-1 and TRBJ1-3, with 9 bases that match TRBD1. Germline V gives CDR1 SQVTM, CDR2 ANQGSEA. The CDR3 is 15 residues long. V was pared by 8 bases and J by 1 base, with 9 bases of the junction left unmatched. Written as DNA, the CDR3 is TGCAGCTATTCTGGGGACAGGGATTCTGGAAACACCATATATTTT. Encoded protein: CSYSGDRDSGNTIYF.

V usage is TRBV7-8 and J usage is TRBJ2-3; 7 positions match TRBD1. The CDR3 consists of 15 residues. Germline-derived CDR1 and CDR2 are SGHVS and FQNEAQ. V shed 0 bases, J shed 2 bases, and the junction held 2 bases outside the gene matches. CDR3 sequence (DNA): TGTGCCAGCAGCTTAGCGGGGACAGACACAGATACGCAGTATTTT. Translating it yields CASSLAGTDTDTQYF.

This clone was seen only a few times. J is TRBJ2-7 and V is TRBV27, with TRBD2 as a possible D gene (6 bases). From germline, CDR1 is MNHEY and CDR2 SMNVEV (reference sequence). This CDR3 spans 16 amino acids. Between the trimmed V and J ends, which lost 4 bases and 4 bases, there was a span of 20 bases. The CDR3: CASSSLVLTGAYEQYF. The CDR3, as DNA: TGTGCCAGCAGTTCCCTCGTTCTGACGGGAGCTTACGAGCAGTACTTC.

CDR3 coding DNA: TGTGCCAGCAGTGAAGAGGGCAGGGGGCGCAGGCAGCCCCAGCATTTT. Encoded protein: CASSEEGRGRRQPQHF. The genes are TRBV2 and TRBJ1-5; TRBD1 matches at 8 bases. From germline, CDR1 is SNHLY and CDR2 FYNNEI. The ends lost 1 base at V and 7 bases at J; junction bases unmatched: 9. CDR3 size: 16 residues.

The chain recombines TRBV11-2 with TRBJ2-5; a weak D match, TRBD2 (6 bases). Germline CDR1 SGHAT, CDR2 FQNNGV. The CDR3 has 14 amino acids. V was cut by 5 bases and J by 3 bases, with 13 bases left in between. The CDR3 DNA reads TGTGCCAGCAGCCGGGACTTATCAGAAGAGACCCAGTACTTC. It yields the protein CASSRDLSEETQYF.

This clone came up a few times. This sequence joins TRBV9 and TRBJ2-1, with 11 bases that match TRBD1. Germline V CDR1 and CDR2: SGDLS, YYNGEE. CDR3 length: 16 residues. Trimming at V came to 0 bases and at J to 7 bases, leaving 6 bases not matched to a gene. DNA of the CDR3: TGTGCCAGCAGCGTAGAAGGGACAGGGGGTATTAATGAGCAGTTCTTC. Protein sequence: CASSVEGTGGINEQFF.

Comment on this clone: Other DNA variants within this sample encode the same CDR3. This chain connects TRBV19 to TRBJ1-5; D ambiguous. CDR1 LNHDA and CDR2 SQIVND come from the germline V gene (reference sequence). V lost 1 base and J lost 4, with 11 bases in between. The CDR3 contains 15 residues. CDR3 protein: CASSIGGSPNQPQHF. CDR3 nucleotides: TGTGCCAGTAGTATAGGCGGCAGCCCTAATCAGCCCCAGCATTTT. Filled out from reference TRBV19 and TRBJ1-5, the complete variable domain reads DGGITQSPKYLFRKEGQNVTLSCEQNLNHDAMYWYRQDPGQGLRLIYYSQIVNDFQKGDIAEGYSVSREKKESFPLTVTSAQKNPTAFYLCASSIGGSPNQPQHFGDGTRLSIL.

The chain is built from TRBV19 and TRBJ1-2, with no clear D. Per germline, CDR1 LNHDA and CDR2 SQIVND (reference sequence). The ends were cut back, 5 bases at V and 3 bases at J, with 7 bases in the middle. The CDR3 is 12 amino acids. CDR3 bases: TGTGCCAGTAGTTGGGCCGACTATGGCTACACCTTC. Translated: CASSWADYGYTF.